Below, 18 T cell receptor beta chains from the same sample are listed, as sequenced in a study of shared clonotypes between healthy human individuals. Method: immunoSEQ multiplex PCR; TCRdb's copy keeps in-frame clones and lacks some. The repertoire holds 2,500,000 or so clones, with around nine tenths as singletons. The sequencing sample was made of naive CD4+ T cells sorted from blood. Subset denoted: CD45RA+ positively selected. The receptors derive from a man between 18 and 35 years old in good health.

The chain recombines TRBV19 with TRBJ2-3; either TRBD1 or TRBD2 may fit D (5 bases each). V dropped 6 bases and J dropped 3 bases, with 16 bases sitting between them. Germline lookup yields CDR1 LNHDA and CDR2 SQIVND (reference sequence). The CDR3 spans 15 residues. The CDR3 loop reads CASSGGQGWTDTQYF. The CDR3 region has the DNA TGTGCCAGTAGCGGCGGGCAGGGATGGACAGATACGCAGTATTTT. Supplemented by reference TRBV19 and TRBJ2-3, the full variable domain reads DGGITQSPKYLFRKEGQNVTLSCEQNLNHDAMYWYRQDPGQGLRLIYYSQIVNDFQKGDIAEGYSVSREKKESFPLTVTSAQKNPTAFYLCASSGGQGWTDTQYFGPGTRLTVL.

The gene calls are TRBV6-5 and TRBJ2-3; 8 bases are shared with TRBD1. Looked up from germline, CDR1 is MNHEY and CDR2 is SVGAGI. This CDR3 is 15 amino acids long. V shed 10 bases and J 4 bases; nucleotides not matched to a gene: 13. CDR3 nucleotides: TGTGCCACATTACCGACAGGGGCGTACCCAGATACGCAGTATTTT. Its translation is CATLPTGAYPDTQYF.

The rearrangement links TRBV2 to TRBJ2-2, with D possibly being TRBD2 (5 bases). Looked up from germline, CDR1 is SNHLY and CDR2 is FYNNEI. V was trimmed by 4 bases and J by 4 bases, leaving 10 bases between them. The CDR3 runs 14 residues. As DNA, the CDR3 is TGTGCCAGCAGTGCTGACGAGGGCACCGGGGAGCTGTTTTTT. Residues: CASSADEGTGELFF.

The rearrangement uses TRBV5-1 and TRBJ1-1; D not resolved. The CDR3 has 13 residues. V dropped 4 bases and J dropped 7 bases, with 14 bases sitting between them. From germline, CDR1 is SGHRS and CDR2 YFSETQ. CDR3 nucleotide sequence: TGCGCCAGCAGCCAGGACCGTGTGCTTGAAGCTTTCTTT. It is translated as CASSQDRVLEAFF.

The chain uses TRBV2 and TRBJ2-1; D perhaps matches TRBD2 (6 bases). The germline V and J ends were trimmed by 7 bases and 8 bases, with 15 bases remaining between them. The length of the CDR3 is 13 residues. Germline V gives CDR1 SNHLY, CDR2 FYNNEI. CDR3 coding DNA: TGTGCCAGCATTTTCTACTCGGGAGATGAGCAGTTCTTC. Translation: CASIFYSGDEQFF.

The chain employs TRBV28 and TRBJ2-2, with D perhaps assigned TRBD1 or TRBD2 (7 bases each). Germline CDR1 reads MDHEN; CDR2 reads SYDVKM. CDR3 size: 16 residues. V was trimmed by 6 bases and J by 4 bases, leaving 18 bases between them. The CDR3 region has the DNA TGTGCCAGCAGAGGTTGGCCAGGGGGGGGCACCGGGGAGCTGTTTTTT. It encodes CASRGWPGGGTGELFF.

The rearrangement uses TRBV5-4 and TRBJ1-6, with 9 bases fitting TRBD1. The CDR3 loop spans 15 amino acids. V dropped 2 bases and J dropped 8; count of bases not matched to a gene: 5. Germline CDR1 reads SGHNT; CDR2 reads YYREEE (reference sequence). Here the CDR3 reads CASSFRDREDSPLHF. The CDR3 nucleotides are TGTGCCAGCAGCTTTAGGGACAGGGAGGATTCACCCCTCCACTTT.

V is TRBV7-9 and J is TRBJ2-7; D might be TRBD2 (5 bases). The length of the CDR3 is 14 residues. Trimming pared 5 bases from V and 2 bases from J, leaving 13 bases between. The germline V gene has CDR1 SEHNR and CDR2 FQNEAQ (reference sequence). CDR3 bases: TGTGCCAGCAGCCCCACGGGGATGGCCTACGAGCAGTACTTC. Amino acids: CASSPTGMAYEQYF.

The CDR3 DNA reads TGTGCCAGCAGCTTGTCCTTAGCGGGGTCTCCAGGCGATACGCAGTATTTT. Its translation is CASSLSLAGSPGDTQYF. V usage is TRBV5-8 and J usage is TRBJ2-3; 8 nucleotides line up with TRBD2. This CDR3 comprises 17 residues. The trim removed 1 base at V and 6 bases at J, leaving 13 bases unmatched. Germline CDR1 SGHTS, CDR2 YDEGEE.

The chain recombines TRBV20-1 with TRBJ2-5; 8 bases match TRBD1. This CDR3 contains 11 residues. The V and J ends lost 5 bases and 9 bases, in that order; junction bases with no gene match: 5. Germline V lookup: CDR1 DFQATT, CDR2 SNEGSKA (reference sequence). The CDR3: CSAWTGLAQYF. CDR3 coding DNA: TGCAGTGCTTGGACAGGGTTGGCCCAGTACTTC.

The rearrangement uses TRBV5-4 and TRBJ1-1; D perhaps matches TRBD1 (5 bases). The CDR3 has 13 residues. Germline assignment: CDR1 SGHNT and CDR2 YYREEE (reference sequence). Trimming stripped 0 bases from V and 5 bases from J, with 8 bases between. CDR3 region: CASSLVGQTEAFF. The CDR3 region has the DNA TGTGCCAGCAGCTTGGTCGGACAAACTGAAGCTTTCTTT. Variable domain in full (rest from reference TRBV5-4 and TRBJ1-1): ETGVTQSPTHLIKTRGQQVTLRCSSQSGHNTVSWYQQALGQGPQFIFQYYREEENGRGNFPPRFSGLQFPNYSSELNVNALELDDSALYLCASSLVGQTEAFFGQGTRLTVV.

The chain couples TRBV29-1 to TRBJ2-5; tentatively, D is TRBD1 or TRBD2 (5 bases each). The V gene's germline CDR1 is SQVTM and CDR2 ANQGSEA. The CDR3 consists of 13 residues. The germline V and J ends were trimmed by 2 bases and 5 bases, with 12 bases remaining between them. The CDR3 nucleotides are TGCAGCGTTGAACGGGGCGCTTCGGAGACCCAGTACTTC. Its translation is CSVERGASETQYF.

The chain uses TRBV18 and TRBJ2-4; no definite D call. The germline V gene has CDR1 KGHSH and CDR2 LQKENI. Trimming left V 4 bases short and J 10 bases short, with 14 bases between. The CDR3 covers 13 residues. The CDR3 is CASSLGQDGIQYF. The DNA of the CDR3 is TGTGCCAGCTCACTCGGGCAGGATGGGATTCAGTACTTC.

The chain couples TRBV7-8 to TRBJ2-1, with TRBD2 matching over 10 bases. J was trimmed by 10 bases and V by 1 base; bases with no gene match: 10. This CDR3 has 16 amino acids. Germline assignment: CDR1 SGHVS and CDR2 FQNEAQ. The CDR3 coding sequence is TGTGCCAGCAGCTTAGGGCAGGGACTAGCGAGTGGCGAGCAGTTCTTC. Translation gives CASSLGQGLASGEQFF.

This chain uses TRBV6-5 with TRBJ2-2; the D is unclear. Trimming left V 5 bases short and J 7 bases short, with 8 bases between. Looked up from germline, CDR1 is MNHEY and CDR2 is SVGAGI. This CDR3 has 12 amino acids. CDR3 nucleotide sequence: TGTGCCAGCAGTCGGTCCGGCGGGGAGCTGTTTTTT. Protein product: CASSRSGGELFF.

J is TRBJ2-7 and V is TRBV6-1, with D perhaps matching TRBD1 or TRBD2 (5 bases each). Germline V lookup: CDR1 MNHNS, CDR2 SASEGT. Trimming removed 2 bases from V and 0 bases from J, with 8 bases in between. The CDR3 contains 14 residues. The CDR3 spells CASSERGASYEQYF. CDR3 nucleotides: TGTGCCAGCAGTGAACGGGGCGCCTCCTACGAGCAGTACTTC.

This chain connects TRBV30 to TRBJ2-2; 8 bases match TRBD1. CDR1 is GTSNPN, CDR2 SVGIG, per germline (reference sequence). The CDR3 runs 15 residues. Germline trimming cut 4 bases from V and 5 bases from J; bases unmatched to any gene: 9. The CDR3 reads CAWIPTGGPTGELFF. CDR3 DNA: TGTGCCTGGATTCCTACAGGGGGTCCGACCGGGGAGCTGTTTTTT.

The rearrangement links TRBV7-9 to TRBJ2-2; TRBD1 matches at 7 bases. The V and J ends lost 4 bases and 2 bases, in that order; junction bases with no gene match: 7. The CDR3 totals 16 residues. CDR1 is SEHNR, CDR2 FQNEAQ, per germline (reference sequence). CDR3 in amino acids: CASSSLRDSNTGELFF. The CDR3 region has the DNA TGTGCCAGCAGCTCCCTCCGGGACAGCAACACCGGGGAGCTGTTTTTT. Full variable domain (outside the CDR3, taken from reference TRBV7-9 and TRBJ2-2): DTGVSQNPRHKITKRGQNVTFRCDPISEHNRLYWYRQTLGQGPEFLTYFQNEAQLEKSRLLSDRFSAERPKGSFSTLEIQRTEQGDSAMYLCASSSLRDSNTGELFFGEGSRLTVL.